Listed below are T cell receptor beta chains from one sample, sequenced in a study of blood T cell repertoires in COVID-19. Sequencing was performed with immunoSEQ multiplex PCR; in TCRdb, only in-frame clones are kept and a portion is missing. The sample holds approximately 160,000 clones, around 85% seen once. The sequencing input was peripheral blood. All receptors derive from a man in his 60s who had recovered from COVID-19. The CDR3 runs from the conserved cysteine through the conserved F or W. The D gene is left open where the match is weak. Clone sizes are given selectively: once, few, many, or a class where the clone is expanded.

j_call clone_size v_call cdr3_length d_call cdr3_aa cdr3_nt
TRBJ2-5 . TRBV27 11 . CASRREETQYF TGTGCCAGCAGGCGAGAAGAGACCCAGTACTTC
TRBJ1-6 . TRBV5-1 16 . CASSPVAAGANSPLHF TGCGCCAGCAGCCCGGTGGCGGCAGGGGCGAATTCACCCCTCCACTTT
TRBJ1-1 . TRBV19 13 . CAGRSRGGAEAFF TGTGCCGGCCGCAGTCGGGGGGGCGCTGAAGCTTTCTTT
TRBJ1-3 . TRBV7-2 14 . CASSLARAGNTIYF TGTGCCAGCAGCTTAGCCAGGGCCGGAAACACCATATATTTT
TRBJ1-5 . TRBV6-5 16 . CASSSRGGYSNQPQHF TGTGCCAGCAGTTCCCGGGGAGGGTATAGCAATCAGCCCCAGCATTTT
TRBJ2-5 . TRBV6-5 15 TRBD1 CASTFDGQGDQTQYF TGTGCCAGCACATTTGACGGACAGGGTGATCAGACCCAGTACTTC
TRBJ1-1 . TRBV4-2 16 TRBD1 CASSQDSQGVGTEAFF TGTGCCAGCAGCCAAGACTCACAGGGGGTCGGCACTGAAGCTTTCTTT
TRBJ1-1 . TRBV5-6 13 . CASSLHLNTEAFF TGTGCCAGCAGCTTACACCTGAACACTGAAGCTTTCTTT
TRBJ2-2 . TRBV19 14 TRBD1 CASRAGGNTGELFF TGTGCCAGTCGGGCAGGGGGGAACACCGGGGAGCTGTTTTTT
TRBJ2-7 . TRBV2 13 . CASSAGHSIEQYF TGTGCCAGCAGTGCCGGACATTCTATCGAGCAGTACTTC
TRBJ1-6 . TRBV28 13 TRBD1 CASSTGGNSPLHF TGTGCCAGCTCGACAGGGGGTAATTCACCCCTCCACTTT
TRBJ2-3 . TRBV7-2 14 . CASSFVGGADTQYF TGTGCCAGCAGCTTTGTCGGGGGAGCAGATACGCAGTATTTT
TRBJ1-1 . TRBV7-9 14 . CASSYGGGGTEAFF TGTGCCAGCAGCTACGGAGGGGGGGGCACTGAAGCTTTCTTT
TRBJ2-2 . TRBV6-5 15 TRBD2 CASSRLAGAGGELFF TGTGCCAGCAGTCGTCTAGCGGGGGCTGGCGGGGAGCTGTTTTTT
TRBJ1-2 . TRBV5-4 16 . CASSFLLDSVNYGYTF TGTGCCAGCAGCTTCCTCCTCGACAGCGTTAACTATGGCTACACCTTC
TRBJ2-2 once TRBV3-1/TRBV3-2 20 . CASSPSAGTKFLRHTGELFF TGTGCCAGCAGCCCTTCTGCCGGGACAAAGTTCCTTCGACACACCGGGGAGCTGTTTTTT
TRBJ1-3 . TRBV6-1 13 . CASSEARVNTIYF TGTGCCAGCAGTGAAGCGCGGGTGAACACCATATATTTT
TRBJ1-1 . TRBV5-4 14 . CASSLDSGNTEAFF TGTGCCAGCAGCTTGGATAGTGGTAACACTGAAGCTTTCTTT
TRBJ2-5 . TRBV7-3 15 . CASSLTGRGKETQYF TGTGCCAGCAGCTTAACTGGAAGGGGGAAAGAGACCCAGTACTTC
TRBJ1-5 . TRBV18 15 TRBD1 CASSPLGQFNQPQHF TGTGCCAGCTCACCACTGGGACAGTTCAATCAGCCCCAGCATTTT
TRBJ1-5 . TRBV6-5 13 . CASWTASNQPQHF TGTGCCAGCTGGACAGCCTCTAATCAGCCCCAGCATTTT
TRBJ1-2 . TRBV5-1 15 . CASSLVEAPNYGYTF TGCGCCAGCAGCTTGGTGGAGGCCCCCAACTATGGCTACACCTTC
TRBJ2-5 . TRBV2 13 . CASAGRGLETQYF TGTGCCAGCGCTGGGCGGGGCTTAGAGACCCAGTACTTC
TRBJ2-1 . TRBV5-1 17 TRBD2 CASSQDEGLAGRNEQFF TGCGCCAGCAGCCAGGATGAGGGACTAGCGGGGAGAAATGAGCAGTTCTTC
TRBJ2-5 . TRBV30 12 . CAWNQGGETQYF TGTGCCTGGAATCAGGGGGGAGAGACCCAGTACTTC
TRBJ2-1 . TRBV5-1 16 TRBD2 CASSLVPTSSGNEQFF TGCGCCAGCAGCTTGGTCCCGACTAGCAGTGGGAATGAGCAGTTCTTC
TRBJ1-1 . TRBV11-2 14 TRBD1 CASSLVQGVTEAFF TGTGCCAGCAGCTTAGTTCAGGGGGTCACTGAAGCTTTCTTT
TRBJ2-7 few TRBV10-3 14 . CAISESLLSYEQYF TGTGCCATCAGTGAGTCTCTTCTCTCCTACGAGCAGTACTTC
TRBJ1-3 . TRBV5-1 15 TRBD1 CASSLDRGNRNTIYF TGCGCCAGCAGCTTGGACAGGGGAAATAGAAACACCATATATTTT
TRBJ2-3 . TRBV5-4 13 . CASSLTSTDTQYF TGTGCCAGCAGCTTAACTAGCACAGATACGCAGTATTTT
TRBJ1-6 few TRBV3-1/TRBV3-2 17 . CASSQVSPLTVNSPLHF TGTGCCAGCAGCCAAGTAAGTCCCTTGACAGTGAATTCACCCCTCCACTTT
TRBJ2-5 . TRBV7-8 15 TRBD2 CASSFELAGAETQYF TGTGCCAGCAGCTTTGAACTAGCGGGGGCAGAGACCCAGTACTTC
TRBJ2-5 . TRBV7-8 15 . CASSRTGLYQETQYF TGTGCCAGCAGCCGAACGGGACTGTACCAAGAGACCCAGTACTTC
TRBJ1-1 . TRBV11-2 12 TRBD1 CASSLGGQGAFF TGTGCCAGCAGCTTAGGGGGACAGGGAGCTTTCTTT
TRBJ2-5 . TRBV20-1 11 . CSASREETQYF TGCAGTGCTAGCAGGGAAGAGACCCAGTACTTC
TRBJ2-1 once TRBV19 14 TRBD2 CASSPRGGRNEQFF TGTGCCAGTAGCCCCCGGGGGGGCCGTAATGAGCAGTTCTTC
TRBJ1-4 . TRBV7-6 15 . CASSPRAATNEKLFF TGTGCCAGCAGTCCCAGGGCTGCAACTAATGAAAAACTGTTTTTT
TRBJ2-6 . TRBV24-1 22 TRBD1 CATSAAKGQGWGLLTGANVLTF TGTGCCACCAGTGCCGCTAAGGGACAGGGTTGGGGCCTGCTTACTGGGGCCAACGTCCTGACTTTC
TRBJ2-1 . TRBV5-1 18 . CASSWGTNRDPLYNEQFF TGCGCCAGCAGCTGGGGGACGAACAGGGATCCCCTATACAATGAGCAGTTCTTC
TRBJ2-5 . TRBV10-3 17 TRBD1 CAISETGTGVAGETQYF TGTGCCATCAGTGAAACCGGGACAGGGGTCGCGGGGGAGACCCAGTACTTC
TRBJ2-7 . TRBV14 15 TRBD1 CASSLRGQGTYEQYF TGTGCCAGCAGCCTCCGGGGACAGGGGACCTACGAGCAGTACTTC
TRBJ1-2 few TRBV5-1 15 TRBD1 CASSLVEGASYGYTF TGCGCCAGCAGCTTGGTTGAGGGGGCCTCCTATGGCTACACCTTC
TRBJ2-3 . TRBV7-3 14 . CASSLSPGSDTQYF TGTGCCAGCAGCTTAAGTCCGGGGTCAGATACGCAGTATTTT
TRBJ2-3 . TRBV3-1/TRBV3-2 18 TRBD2 CASSRVRTSGAAPDTQYF TGTGCCAGCAGCCGAGTACGGACTAGCGGGGCAGCGCCAGATACGCAGTATTTT
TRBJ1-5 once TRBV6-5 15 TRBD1 CASSRTGMKDQPQHF TGTGCCAGCAGCAGGACAGGGATGAAAGATCAGCCCCAGCATTTT
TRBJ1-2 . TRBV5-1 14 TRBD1 CASRVTGGFDGYTF TGCGCCAGCCGGGTGACAGGGGGCTTTGATGGCTACACCTTC
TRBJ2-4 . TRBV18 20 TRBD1 CASSPHTLPSGGFDKNIQYF TGTGCCAGCTCACCCCACACGCTTCCTTCAGGGGGCTTCGACAAAAACATTCAGTACTTC
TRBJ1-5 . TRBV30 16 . CAWSVLGSHSNQPQHF TGTGCCTGGAGTGTATTGGGGAGTCATAGCAATCAGCCCCAGCATTTT
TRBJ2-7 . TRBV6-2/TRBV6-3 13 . CASSYSEQMEQYF TGTGCCAGCAGTTACTCGGAACAGATGGAGCAGTACTTC
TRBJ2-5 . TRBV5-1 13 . CASSPGGDGPQYF TGCGCCAGCAGCCCGGGGGGCGATGGGCCCCAGTACTTC
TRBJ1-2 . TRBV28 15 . CASSLPLRSAYGYTF TGTGCCAGCAGTTTGCCTCTGAGGTCAGCCTATGGCTACACCTTC
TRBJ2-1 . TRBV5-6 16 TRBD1 CASSYPGQGVWNEQFF TGTGCCAGCAGCTACCCCGGACAGGGGGTTTGGAATGAGCAGTTCTTC
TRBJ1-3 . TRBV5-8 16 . CASSLSRDNSGNTIYF TGTGCCAGCAGCTTGTCAAGGGACAACTCTGGAAACACCATATATTTT
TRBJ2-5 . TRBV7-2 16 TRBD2 CASSLGLAGGQETQYF TGTGCCAGCAGCTTAGGGCTAGCGGGGGGGCAAGAGACCCAGTACTTC
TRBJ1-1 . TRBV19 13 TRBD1 CASSDRGNTEAFF TGTGCCAGTAGCGACAGGGGGAACACTGAAGCTTTCTTT
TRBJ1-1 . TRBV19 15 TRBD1 CASRGTPGGRTEAFF TGTGCCAGTAGGGGCACGCCAGGGGGCAGGACTGAAGCTTTCTTT
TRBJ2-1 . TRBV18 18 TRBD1 CASSPNRPGTGGYNEQFF TGTGCCAGCTCACCGAACCGGCCGGGGACAGGGGGATACAATGAGCAGTTCTTC
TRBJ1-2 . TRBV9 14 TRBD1 CASSLSTGLYGYTF TGTGCCAGCAGCCTATCGACAGGGCTCTATGGCTACACCTTC